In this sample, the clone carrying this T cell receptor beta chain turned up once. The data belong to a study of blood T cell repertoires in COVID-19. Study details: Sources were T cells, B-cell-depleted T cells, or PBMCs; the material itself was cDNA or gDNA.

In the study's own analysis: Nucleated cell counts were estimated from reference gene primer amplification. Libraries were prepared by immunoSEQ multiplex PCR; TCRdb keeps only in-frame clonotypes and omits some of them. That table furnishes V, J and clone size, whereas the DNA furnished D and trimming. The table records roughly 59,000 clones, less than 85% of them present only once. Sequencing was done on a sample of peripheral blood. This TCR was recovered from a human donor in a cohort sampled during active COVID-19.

The CDR3 reads CASRDAAAGQSYEQYF. The CDR3 region has the DNA TGTGCCAGCAGAGACGCCGCAGCAGGGCAAAGCTACGAGCAGTACTTC. J is TRBJ2-7 and V is TRBV28; a weak D match, TRBD1 (5 bases). CDR3 length equals 16 residues. Germline V gene data show CDR1 as MDHEN and CDR2 as SYDVKM. V lost 6 bases, J lost 3 bases, and 21 bases lay in between.